The 28 T cell receptor beta chains below all came from one sample that was sequenced in a study of glioma-infiltrating T cells. Using RNA template, CDR3s of TCR alpha and beta were amplified with iRepertoire arm-PCR. MiXCR, run by TCRdb on the multiplex PCR reads, gives a single entry per CDR3 protein. The sample has under 200,000 distinct CDR3 sequences; more than 35% are singletons. The source material was glioma tissue, nonneoplastic brain tissue, or PBMCs (not recorded which). The receptors originated from a human donor with low-grade glioma or glioblastoma, undergoing nonglioma brain surgery, or in good health (not recorded which).

This clonotype has at least ten counts. The chain joins TRBV20-1 to TRBJ2-1; the match to TRBD2 covers 10 bases. The CDR3 totals 14 residues. CDR1 is DFQATT and CDR2 is SNEGSKA in the germline V gene (reference sequence). The V and J ends lost 6 bases and 9 bases, in that order; junction bases with no gene match: 11. The CDR3 bases are TGCAGTGCGAGGCTAGCGGGAGCTCGGACTGAGCAGTTCTTC. Translating gives CSARLAGARTEQFF.

This clonotype was seen once. This may be a read error, as it is one base from a much larger clone. The chain employs TRBV2 and TRBJ2-1, with D perhaps matching TRBD1 (6 bases). Germline V gene lookup returns CDR1 SNHLY and CDR2 FYNNEI. This CDR3 spans 13 amino acids. The DNA of the CDR3 is TGTGCCAGCGGAGGACAGAGCTACAATAAGCAGTTCTTC. Translating it yields CASGGQSYNKQFF.

About this clonotype itself: This sequence may be a read error, since a much larger clone differs from it by one base. The chain is built from TRBV28 and TRBJ1-3; D remains ambiguous. CDR3 length: 17 residues. Germline-derived CDR1 and CDR2 are MDHEN and SYDVKM. This CDR3 is CASIPLTGLGYGSTIYF. The CDR3 nucleotides are TGTGCCAGTATTCCACTAACGGGTCTCGGGTATGGAAGCACCATATATTTT.

The V gene is TRBV9, the J gene TRBJ2-3; D possibly uses TRBD1 or TRBD2 (5 bases each). Germline assignment: CDR1 SGDLS and CDR2 YYNGEE. The length of the CDR3 is 15 residues. V lost 4 bases and J lost 2, with 14 bases in between. In DNA form, the CDR3 reads TGTGCCAGCAGCTACCGGGACCAAAACACAGATACGCAGTATTTT. This translates into CASSYRDQNTDTQYF.

As concerns this clonotype: Since no conserved phenylalanine or tryptophan closes the CDR3, a read error is the likely cause. The chain uses TRBV6-1 and TRBJ2-1; 15 bases match TRBD2. The CDR3 is 17 amino acids. Germline CDR1 and CDR2: MNHNS and SASEGT. The V gene end was trimmed by 6 bases and the J gene end by 10 bases; junction bases not matched to a gene: 13. The CDR3 DNA sequence: TGTGCCAGCAGACCCATCTTCGCCGGACTAGCGGGAGGGGAGCAGTTCCTC. Protein product: CASRPIFAGLAGGEQFL.

On this clonotype itself: Being one base from a much bigger clone, this may be a read error. The gene calls are TRBV27 and TRBJ2-4; TRBD1 or TRBD2 may be the D gene (5 bases each). CDR3 length: 17 residues. The V gene's germline CDR1 is MNHEY and CDR2 SMNVEV (reference sequence). The DNA for the CDR3 is TGTGCCAGCAGACCGTTTACACAGGCGCGAGGGGAAAACATTCGGTACTTC. It codes for CASRPFTQARGENIRYF.

A remark on this clonotype: With a much larger clone just one base away, this may be a read error. The V call is TRBV2, the J call TRBJ2-3; 9 bases map to TRBD1. Germline V gene data show CDR1 as SNHLY and CDR2 as FYNNEI. The V and J ends lost 7 bases and 1 base, in that order; junction bases with no gene match: 12. CDR3 size: 17 residues. CDR3 in amino acids: CASMSLPGQGRTDTQYF. DNA for the CDR3: TGTGCCAGCATGAGTTTGCCGGGACAGGGCCGCACAGATACGCAGTATTTT. Together with reference TRBV2 and TRBJ2-3, the CDR3 gives the full variable domain: EPEVTQTPSHQVTQMGQEVILRCVPISNHLYFYWYRQILGQKVEFLVSFYNNEISEKSEIFDDQFSVERPDGSNFTLKIRSTKLEDSAMYFCASMSLPGQGRTDTQYFGPGTRLTVL.

The table lists this clonotype with many counts. The chain couples TRBV15 to TRBJ2-7; TRBD1 agrees at 12 bases. J lost 6 bases, V lost 1 base, and 4 bases had no gene match. This CDR3 is 15 amino acids long. Per the germline V gene, CDR1 is LNHNV and CDR2 is YYDKDF (reference sequence). The CDR3 sequence: CATSRGGTGGFEQYF. CDR3 coding DNA: TGTGCCACCAGCAGAGGGGGGACAGGGGGCTTCGAGCAGTACTTC.

As for this clonotype: The junction differs from germline at one of its ends, possibly a read error. The J gene is TRBJ2-1, the V gene TRBV6-1, with 10 positions matching TRBD2. Germline assignment: CDR1 MNHNS and CDR2 SASEGT. The CDR3 has 15 residues. In DNA, the CDR3 is TGTGCCAGCAGCCGAACGGGTCTAGCGGGAGATGAGCTGTTCTTC. It translates to CASSRTGLAGDELFF.

Many counts were recorded for this clonotype. This chain links TRBV24-1 with TRBJ1-5; perhaps TRBD1 as D (5 bases). Germline loops: CDR1 KGHDR, CDR2 SFDVKD. Trimming stripped 12 bases from V and 1 base from J, with 21 bases between. The CDR3 loop spans 16 amino acids. The CDR3, as DNA: TGTGCCCCCCTGTGCTCAGGGAGGAGGAGCAATCAGCCCCAGCATTTT. It yields the protein CAPLCSGRRSNQPQHF.

Note on this clonotype: This may come from a read error, since a much larger clone is one base off. The V and J genes are TRBV18 and TRBJ1-1; a possible D gene is TRBD1 (6 bases). The germline V and J ends were trimmed by 3 bases and 6 bases, with 17 bases remaining between them. The CDR3 is 15 amino acids. Germline assignment: CDR1 KGHSH and CDR2 LQKENI. The CDR3 DNA sequence: TGTGCCAGCTCACCGGTACAGGGAAAAGGCGCTGAAGCTTTCTTT. This codes for CASSPVQGKGAEAFF.

This clonotype was counted many times. The chain joins TRBV20-1 to TRBJ2-5; TRBD2 aligns across 13 bases. This CDR3 is built from 14 residues. V dropped 1 base and J dropped 5; count of bases not matched to a gene: 1. CDR1 is DFQATT and CDR2 is SNEGSKA in the germline V gene (reference sequence). CDR3 sequence: CSARATSGGETQYF. Here the CDR3 DNA reads TGCAGTGCTAGAGCGACTAGCGGGGGGGAGACCCAGTACTTC.

About this clonotype: The junction does not match germline at one end; this may be a read error. The chain carries TRBV14 and TRBJ2-1; TRBD1 is a possible D gene (5 bases). This CDR3 is built from 13 residues. Germline V gene lookup returns CDR1 SGHDN and CDR2 FVKESK. CDR3 in DNA: TGCGCCAGCAGCCCTCCGTGGGGCGATGAGCAGTTCTTC. It codes for CASSPPWGDEQFF.

To note about this clonotype: This sequence may be a read error, since a much larger clone differs from it by one base. The chain recombines TRBV7-2 with TRBJ2-3, with no clear D. Germline CDR1 SGHTA, CDR2 FQGNSA. The CDR3 has 12 residues. CDR3 nucleotide sequence: TGTTCCAGCAGCCCCCTCGGAGATACGCAGTATTTT. This sequence encodes CSSSPLGDTQYF.

Worth noting for this clonotype: Because the CDR3 is missing its conserved closing phenylalanine or tryptophan, this is likely a read error. This chain uses TRBV20-1 with TRBJ1-5; TRBD1 is a possible D gene (5 bases). V was shortened by 0 bases and J by 7 bases, with 13 bases between the two germline ends. The CDR3 runs to 14 residues. Germline V gives CDR1 DFQATT, CDR2 SNEGSKA (reference sequence). The CDR3 DNA reads as TGCAGTGCTAGAGATTCAGGGCTTAACCAGCCCCAGCATTCT. Translation: CSARDSGLNQPQHS.

This clonotype has just one count. The V call is TRBV18, the J call TRBJ2-1; 11 bases line up with TRBD2. Trimming cost V 5 bases and J 6 bases; bases outside gene matches: 9. CDR1 and CDR2 (germline): KGHSH, LQKENI. The CDR3 has 16 amino acids. The CDR3: CASSSTSGTALNEQFF. CDR3 sequence (DNA): TGTGCCAGCTCATCGACTAGCGGGACAGCCCTCAATGAGCAGTTCTTC. The entire variable domain, with the rest obtained from reference TRBV18 and TRBJ2-1, is as follows: NAGVMQNPRHLVRRRGQEARLRCSPMKGHSHVYWYRQLPEEGLKFMVYLQKENIIDESGMPKERFSAEFPKEGPSILRIQQVVRGDSAAYFCASSSTSGTALNEQFFGPGTRLTVL.

Of note for this clonotype: A clone one base away is much larger, so this may be a read error. The V and J genes are TRBV4-1 and TRBJ2-1; 7 positions match TRBD2. CDR1 is MGHRA, CDR2 YSYEKL, per germline. The CDR3 totals 15 residues. This CDR3 is CASSQAGGRGNEQIF. CDR3 in DNA: TGCGCCAGCAGCCAAGCGGGGGGTCGTGGAAATGAGCAGATCTTC.

Comment on this clonotype: It may be a read error: a sequence one base away is much more abundant. This rearrangement joins TRBV28 to TRBJ2-1; D uncertain. The CDR3 has 12 amino acids. Germline CDR1 and CDR2: MDHEN and SYDVKM. CDR3 residues: CVSTPRNNEQFF. The CDR3 nucleotides are TGTGTCAGCACACCTAGAAACAATGAGCAGTTCTTC.

The chain is built from TRBV4-1 and TRBJ1-4; D call uncertain. V was clipped by 0 bases and J by 9 bases, with 11 bases between them. The length of the CDR3 is 14 residues. Looked up from germline, CDR1 is MGHRA and CDR2 is YSYEKL. The CDR3 bases are TGCGCCAGCAGCCAAGACACTCAATACCAAAAACTGTTTTTT. This encodes CASSQDTQYQKLFF.

This clonotype was counted many times. V gene TRBV27 combines with J gene TRBJ2-1; possibly TRBD2 for D (6 bases). The germline V and J ends were trimmed by 8 bases and 1 base, with 15 bases remaining between them. Germline V gene lookup returns CDR1 MNHEY and CDR2 SMNVEV (reference sequence). The CDR3 sequence is 15 residues long. Here the CDR3 reads CASGNKAGSYNEQFF. In nucleotides, the CDR3 is TGTGCCAGCGGGAACAAAGCGGGTTCCTACAATGAGCAGTTCTTC.

This clonotype was seen ten or more times. V usage is TRBV15 and J usage is TRBJ2-1; 9 positions agree with TRBD1. This CDR3 has 16 amino acids. Germline lookup yields CDR1 LNHNV and CDR2 YYDKDF (reference sequence). Losses at the gene ends were 2 bases for V and 4 bases for J; bases not matched to a gene: 6. In nucleotides, the CDR3 is TGTGCCACCAGCAGAAGACCCGGGACAGGGTACAATGAGCAGTTCTTC. It translates to CATSRRPGTGYNEQFF.

This rearrangement joins TRBV4-1 to TRBJ2-3; D is unclear. The V gene lost 6 bases and the J gene lost 4 bases, with 14 bases spanning the gap. From germline, CDR1 is MGHRA and CDR2 YSYEKL. CDR3 size: 14 residues. CDR3 loop: CASRHEFRADTQYF. DNA for the CDR3: TGCGCCAGCAGACACGAGTTTAGGGCAGATACGCAGTATTTT.

The table lists this clonotype with many counts. The chain links TRBV20-1 to TRBJ2-3; 9 positions agree with TRBD1. The CDR3 loop spans 14 amino acids. The V and J ends lost 2 bases and 6 bases, in that order; junction bases with no gene match: 6. Germline CDR1 DFQATT, CDR2 SNEGSKA (reference sequence). This CDR3 is CSARSDRGFDTQYF. The CDR3 DNA reads TGCAGTGCTAGATCGGACAGGGGTTTTGATACGCAGTATTTT.

The count of this clonotype is one. One end of the junction varies from germline; a read error may be responsible. This sequence joins TRBV28 and TRBJ2-7; TRBD1 agrees at 7 bases. Germline V CDR1 and CDR2: MDHEN, SYDVKM. The CDR3 is 16 residues long. CDR3 loop: CDSSSGSGGRSYEQYF. The CDR3 bases are TGTGACAGCAGTTCCGGATCAGGGGGTAGGTCCTACGAGCAGTACTTC.

As to this clonotype: A read error is possible here, since a much larger clone lies one base away. This chain joins TRBV7-2 and TRBJ2-7, with D tentatively TRBD2 (5 bases). From germline, CDR1 is SGHTA and CDR2 FQGNSA. CDR3 length equals 13 residues. Trimming removed 2 bases at V and 12 bases at J, with 17 bases between. CDR3 region: CASSLSSGGPWYF. CDR3 coding DNA: TGTGCCAGCAGCTTAAGCTCAGGCGGGCCATGGTACTTC.

This clonotype came up many times. CDR3 region: CSAPALLAPRTDTQYF. The CDR3 DNA sequence: TGCAGTGCCCCAGCCCTCCTAGCTCCTAGGACAGATACGCAGTATTTT. The chain has TRBV20-1 and TRBJ2-3, with a weak D call TRBD2 (5 bases). The CDR3 totals 16 residues. Deletions cut 6 bases from V and 3 bases from J, with 22 bases between. Germline CDR1 is DFQATT and CDR2 is SNEGSKA (reference sequence).

This clonotype was recorded a few times. This chain uses TRBV5-1 with TRBJ2-2, with D possibly called TRBD1 or TRBD2 (5 bases each). Germline assignment: CDR1 SGHRS and CDR2 YFSETQ. The length of the CDR3 is 14 residues. V was cut by 0 bases and J by 5 bases, with 8 bases left in between. CDR3 loop: CASSLGQRTGELFF. The CDR3 nucleotides are TGCGCCAGCAGCTTGGGACAGCGGACCGGGGAGCTGTTTTTT.

This rearrangement joins TRBV19 to TRBJ2-2; 9 bases are shared with TRBD2. Germline lookup yields CDR1 LNHDA and CDR2 SQIVND (reference sequence). The V gene end was trimmed by 3 bases and the J gene end by 6 bases; junction bases not matched to a gene: 5. The CDR3 runs to 15 residues. The CDR3 region has the DNA TGTGCCAGTAGTATTCTCGGACTAGCGCCCGGGGAGCTGTTTTTT. Its translation is CASSILGLAPGELFF.